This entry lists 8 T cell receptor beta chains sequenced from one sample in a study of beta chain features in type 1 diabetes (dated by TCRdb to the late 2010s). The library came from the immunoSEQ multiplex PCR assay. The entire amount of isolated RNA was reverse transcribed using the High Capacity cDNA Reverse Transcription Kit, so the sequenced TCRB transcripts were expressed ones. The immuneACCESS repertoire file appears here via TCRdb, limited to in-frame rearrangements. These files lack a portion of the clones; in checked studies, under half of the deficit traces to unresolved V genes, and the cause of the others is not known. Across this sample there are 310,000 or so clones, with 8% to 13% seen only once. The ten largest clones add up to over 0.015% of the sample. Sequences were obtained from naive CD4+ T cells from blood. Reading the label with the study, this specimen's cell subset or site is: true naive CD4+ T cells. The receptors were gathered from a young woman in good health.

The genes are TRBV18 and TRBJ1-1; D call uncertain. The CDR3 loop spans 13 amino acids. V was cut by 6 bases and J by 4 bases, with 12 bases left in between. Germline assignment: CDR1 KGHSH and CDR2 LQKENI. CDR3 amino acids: CASSLRVGTEAFF. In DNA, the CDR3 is TGTGCCAGCTCCCTCCGGGTAGGCACTGAAGCTTTCTTT.

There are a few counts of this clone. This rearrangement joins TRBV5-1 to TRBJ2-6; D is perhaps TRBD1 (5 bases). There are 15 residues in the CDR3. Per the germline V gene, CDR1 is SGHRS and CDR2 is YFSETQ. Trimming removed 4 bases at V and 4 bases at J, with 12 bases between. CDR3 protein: CASSPGSDGANVLTF. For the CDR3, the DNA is TGCGCCAGCAGCCCAGGGTCGGACGGGGCCAACGTCCTGACTTTC.

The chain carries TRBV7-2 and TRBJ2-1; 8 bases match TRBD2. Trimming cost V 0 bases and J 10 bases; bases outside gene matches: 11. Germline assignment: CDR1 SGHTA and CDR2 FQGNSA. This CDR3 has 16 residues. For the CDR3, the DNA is TGTGCCAGCAGCTTAGCGCTCTCGGGAGGGCCAGGGGAGCAGTTCTTC. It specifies CASSLALSGGPGEQFF.

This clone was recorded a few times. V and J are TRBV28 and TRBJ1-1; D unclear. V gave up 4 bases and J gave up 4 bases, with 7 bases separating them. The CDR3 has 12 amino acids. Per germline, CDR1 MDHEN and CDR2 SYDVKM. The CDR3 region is CASSSLLTEAFF. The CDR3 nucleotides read TGTGCCAGCAGTTCCCTCCTCACTGAAGCTTTCTTT.

The CDR3 region has the DNA TGCGCCAGCAGCTGGACCGCTAGCGGAGAGGGAGGGCAGTTCTTC. Residues: CASSWTASGEGGQFF. V is TRBV5-1 and J is TRBJ2-1; TRBD2 agrees at 7 bases. V lost 3 bases, J lost 12 bases, and 15 bases stayed unmatched. The CDR3 is 15 residues long. Germline-derived CDR1 and CDR2 are SGHRS and YFSETQ.

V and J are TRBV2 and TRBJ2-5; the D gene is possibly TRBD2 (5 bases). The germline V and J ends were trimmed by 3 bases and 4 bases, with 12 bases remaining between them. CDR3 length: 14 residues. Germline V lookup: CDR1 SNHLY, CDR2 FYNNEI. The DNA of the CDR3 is TGTGCCAGCAGTGAGAGGGCCGGTGGAGAGACCCAGTACTTC. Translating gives CASSERAGGETQYF. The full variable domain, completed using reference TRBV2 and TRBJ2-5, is EPEVTQTPSHQVTQMGQEVILRCVPISNHLYFYWYRQILGQKVEFLVSFYNNEISEKSEIFDDQFSVERPDGSNFTLKIRSTKLEDSAMYFCASSERAGGETQYFGPGTRLLVL.

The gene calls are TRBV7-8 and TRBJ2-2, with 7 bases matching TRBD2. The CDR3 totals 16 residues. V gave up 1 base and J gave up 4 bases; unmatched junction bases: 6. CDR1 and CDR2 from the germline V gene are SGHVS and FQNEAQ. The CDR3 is CASSLGLGRATGELFF. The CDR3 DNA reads TGTGCCAGCAGCTTAGGTCTTGGGAGGGCCACCGGGGAGCTGTTTTTT.

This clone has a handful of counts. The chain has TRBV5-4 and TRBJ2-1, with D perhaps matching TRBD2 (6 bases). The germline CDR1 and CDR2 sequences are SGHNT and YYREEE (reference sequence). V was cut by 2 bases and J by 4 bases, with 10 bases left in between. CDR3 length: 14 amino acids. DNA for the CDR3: TGTGCCAGCAGCTTATCCAGCGGGTACAATGAGCAGTTCTTC. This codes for CASSLSSGYNEQFF.